In its sample, the clone carrying this T cell receptor (beta chain) was seen many times. Its antigen is as yet unknown. These data are taken from a study of CD8+CD57+ T cells in acquired aplastic anemia. Germline CDR1 is PRHDT and CDR2 is FYEKMQ (reference sequence). Trimming took 5 bases from V and 1 from J, leaving 16 bases between them. The length of the CDR3 is 16 residues. Investigators profiled TCR beta VDJ and CDR3 from genomic DNA template. From the reads, TCRdb called clonotypes with MiXCR, one entry per CDR3 protein. The data contain 150,000 to 200,000 distinct CDR3 sequences, 45% to 55% of them singletons. Study-wide findings and caveats: Statistical testing detected no significant gap in CD8+ Simpson's diversity between patients and controls.

The authors sequenced patients whose flow cytometry had shown CD8+CD57+ cell expansion. The receptor was derived from a human donor with aplastic anemia. The source material was sorted CD4+, CD8+, or CD8+CD57+ T cells (not recorded which) from PBMCs. The rearrangement uses TRBV13 and TRBJ2-3, with a possible D match to TRBD1 (6 bases). The CDR3 region has the DNA TGTGCCAGCAGCCCAGATGGTGACAGGCGCACAGATACGCAGTATTTT. This codes for CASSPDGDRRTDTQYF.